This T cell receptor beta chain was documented in a study of graft-versus-host responses after intestinal transplantation. Points on this clone: Its specificity is not known.

Libraries were prepared by immunoSEQ multiplex PCR; TCRdb keeps only in-frame clonotypes and omits some of them. Of 85,000 to 100,000 clones listed, about 90% are singletons. From germline, CDR1 is SGHDT and CDR2 YYEEEE. The CDR3 has 14 residues. Between the trimmed V and J ends, which lost 0 bases and 3 bases, there was a span of 7 bases. The sequence was obtained from a human donor who received an intestinal transplant. V usage is TRBV5-6 and J usage is TRBJ1-5; the D is unclear. The sequencing here drew on unstimulated CD4+ T cells sorted from spleen or lymph node cells, taken before intestinal transplant. The CDR3 coding sequence is TGTGCCAGCAGCTTGGCCCCCGTCAATCAGCCCCAGCATTTT. Protein: CASSLAPVNQPQHF.